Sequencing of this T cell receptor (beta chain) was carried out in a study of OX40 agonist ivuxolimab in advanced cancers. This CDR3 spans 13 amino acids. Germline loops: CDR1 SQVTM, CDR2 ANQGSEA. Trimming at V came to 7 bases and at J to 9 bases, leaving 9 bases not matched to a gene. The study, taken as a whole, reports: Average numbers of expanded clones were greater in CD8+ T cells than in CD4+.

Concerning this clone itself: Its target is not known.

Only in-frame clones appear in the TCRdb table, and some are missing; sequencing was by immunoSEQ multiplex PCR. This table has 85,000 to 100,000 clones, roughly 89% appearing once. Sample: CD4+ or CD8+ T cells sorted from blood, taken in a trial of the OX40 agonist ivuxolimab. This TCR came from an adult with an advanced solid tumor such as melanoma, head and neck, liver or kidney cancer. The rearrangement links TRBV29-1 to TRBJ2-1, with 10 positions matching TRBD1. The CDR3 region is CSGGTGAYGEQFF. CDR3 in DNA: TGCAGCGGGGGGACAGGGGCCTATGGTGAGCAGTTCTTC.